One and the same sample provided the 8 T cell receptor beta chains below, sequenced in a study of HIV-infected children after antiretroviral therapy interruption. Treatment noted: PENTA 11 planned treatment interruption arm or continuous ART arm. The TCR library was built from RNA with a 3' RACE protocol and unique molecular identifiers. TCRdb analysed the 3' RACE reads with MiXCR anew, one entry per CDR3 protein. The data contain some 7,000 distinct CDR3 sequences, 16% of them seen just once; the ten biggest clones take up roughly an eighth. The specimen was CD45RO+ CD8+ T cells from PBMCs, pooled from several time points, collected from a donor given antiretroviral therapy, either interrupted or continuous. Subset described: memory CD8+ CD45RO+ CD45RA- T cells. The receptors were sampled from a pool of human donors with HIV.

This chain uses TRBV7-2 with TRBJ1-2; the D gene is possibly TRBD1 (5 bases). The CDR3 consists of 16 residues. V was trimmed by 2 bases and J by 2 bases, leaving 15 bases between them. Germline CDR1 is SGHTA and CDR2 is FQGNSA. CDR3 DNA sequence: TGTGCCAGCAGCTTAAGGCCCTCGGACATGAACTATGGCTACACCTTC. It yields the protein CASSLRPSDMNYGYTF.

This clonotype has a count of ten or more. The chain has TRBV3-1 and TRBJ2-1; TRBD2 agrees at 10 bases. The CDR3 consists of 15 residues. V trimming: 2 bases; J trimming: 7 bases; junction bases outside the gene matches: 5. Germline CDR1 and CDR2: LGHDT and YNNKEL (reference sequence). The CDR3 DNA is TGTGCCAGCAGCCAACTAGCGGGAGTAGGTAATGAGCAGTTCTTC. It yields the protein CASSQLAGVGNEQFF.

This clonotype has at least ten counts. V gene TRBV6-8 combines with J gene TRBJ2-7; D is ambiguous. The CDR3 consists of 14 residues. Germline loops: CDR1 MNHGY, CDR2 SAAAGT. Trimming stripped 5 bases from V and 4 bases from J, with 15 bases between. CDR3 coding DNA: TGTGCCAGCAGTCGAAAACCTGATTCTTACGAGCAGTACTTC. This translates into CASSRKPDSYEQYF.

This clonotype rates as large. Here the CDR3 reads CASSLTETGTPIYEQYF. Here the CDR3 DNA reads TGTGCCAGCAGCCTTACCGAAACCGGGACACCAATTTACGAGCAGTACTTC. The chain joins TRBV7-8 to TRBJ2-7, with D perhaps TRBD1 (6 bases). Germline V gene data show CDR1 as SGHVS and CDR2 as FQNEAQ. V was trimmed by 5 bases and J by 4 bases, leaving 24 bases between them. The CDR3 extends over 17 amino acids.

This clonotype ranks as medium-sized. The rearrangement uses TRBV20-1 and TRBJ2-2; 7 bases agree with TRBD1. The CDR3 loop spans 14 amino acids. CDR1 and CDR2 (germline): DFQATT, SNEGSKA (reference sequence). V lost 5 bases, J lost 2 bases, and 5 bases stayed unmatched. CDR3 DNA: TGCAGTGCTGTGGGACAGAAAAACACCGGGGAGCTGTTTTTT. It is translated as CSAVGQKNTGELFF.

The chain has TRBV2 and TRBJ2-1; 8 nucleotides line up with TRBD1. The CDR3 loop spans 14 amino acids. V lost 10 bases, J lost 4 bases, and 9 bases stayed unmatched. Germline CDR1 reads SNHLY; CDR2 reads FYNNEI. The CDR3 is CATRGQGAYNEQFF. The CDR3 DNA reads as TGTGCCACCCGGGGGCAGGGGGCTTACAATGAGCAGTTCTTC.

This clonotype came up many times. The chain employs TRBV21-1 and TRBJ2-1; the table's D gene call, TRBD2, was not cross checked with the DNA. TRBV21-1 is a pseudogene segment. The CDR3 is 18 residues long. The CDR3 protein is CASSKFGSGGPAYNEQFF. The CDR3 nucleotides are TGTGCCAGCAGCAAATTCGGAAGCGGGGGACCGGCCTACAATGAGCAGTTCTTC.

This clonotype was seen many times. The CDR3 DNA is TGTGCCACCAGCAGAGGCGTCGGGAACACTGAAGCTTTCTTT. It yields the protein CATSRGVGNTEAFF. The chain uses TRBV15 and TRBJ1-1; no clear D. The germline V gene encodes CDR1 LNHNV and CDR2 YYDKDF (reference sequence). The length of the CDR3 is 14 residues. Trimming left V 1 base short and J 1 base short, with 7 bases between.